The following is a T cell receptor (beta chain) sequence with its context. Its antigen remains unidentified. Researchers ran the PCR with 60 Vbeta and 13 Jbeta primers. Assay used: immunoSEQ multiplex PCR; TCRdb lists only in-frame clones, some missing. In the table there are roughly 200,000 clones, about 80% of which are singletons. This sample is part of a study of cytomegalovirus exposure and HLA in healthy donors. Findings and caveats of the study: Exclusion applied to some V segments, including TRBV6-2 and TRBV6-3, as they were indistinguishable. Highest at DRB1 and lowest at HLA-C, TCR association rates differed among HLA loci in a later analysis.

This CDR3 is 14 amino acids long. Germline V CDR1 and CDR2: MRHNA, SNTAGT. V was trimmed by 4 bases and J by 0 bases, leaving 9 bases between them. The TCR was taken from a man between 60 and 75 years old in good health and CMV-seronegative. Sequencing used PBMCs. The chain carries TRBV6-4 and TRBJ1-2; a possible D gene is TRBD1 (6 bases). This CDR3 is CASSVAGANYGYTF. The CDR3 DNA follows: TGTGCCAGCAGTGTGGCAGGGGCTAACTATGGCTACACCTTC.